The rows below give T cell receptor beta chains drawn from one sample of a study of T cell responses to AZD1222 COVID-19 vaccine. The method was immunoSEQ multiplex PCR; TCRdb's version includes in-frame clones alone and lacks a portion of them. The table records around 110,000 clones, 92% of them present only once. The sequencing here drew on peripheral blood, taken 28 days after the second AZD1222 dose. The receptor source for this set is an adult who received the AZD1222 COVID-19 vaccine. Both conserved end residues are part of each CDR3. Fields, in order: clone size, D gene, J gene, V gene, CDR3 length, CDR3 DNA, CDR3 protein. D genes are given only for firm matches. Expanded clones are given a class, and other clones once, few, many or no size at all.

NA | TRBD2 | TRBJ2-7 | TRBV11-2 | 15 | TGTGCCAGCAGCAATTTCGGACTAGCGGATTACGAGCAGTACTTC | CASSNFGLADYEQYF
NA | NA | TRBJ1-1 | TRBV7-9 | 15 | TGTGCCAGCAGCCCCCCAGGCACCCTGAACACTGAAGCTTTCTTT | CASSPPGTLNTEAFF
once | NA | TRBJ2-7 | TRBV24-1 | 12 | TGTGCCACCAGTGGGTCGTGGGGCGAGCAGTACTTC | CATSGSWGEQYF
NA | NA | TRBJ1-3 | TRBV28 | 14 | TGTGCCAGCAGTTTACCAGGGAGGGGAGACACCATATATTTT | CASSLPGRGDTIYF
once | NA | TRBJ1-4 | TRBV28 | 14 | TGTGCCAGCAGTTTAGGGGGACGAGAGGAAAAACTGTTTTTT | CASSLGGREEKLFF
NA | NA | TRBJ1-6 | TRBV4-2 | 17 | TGTGCCAGCAGCCAAGAGCCGAGAGGGGATGATAATTCACCCCTCCACTTT | CASSQEPRGDDNSPLHF
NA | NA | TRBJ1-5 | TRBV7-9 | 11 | TGTGCCAGCAGCTTAAATCAGCCCCAGCATTTT | CASSLNQPQHF
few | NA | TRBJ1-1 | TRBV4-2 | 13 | TGTGCCAGCAGCCAAGATCTAAACACTGAAGCTTTCTTT | CASSQDLNTEAFF
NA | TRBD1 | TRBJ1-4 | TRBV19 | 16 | TGTGCCAGTAGTAAAAGGGGGCTTGCAACTAATGAAAAACTGTTTTTT | CASSKRGLATNEKLFF
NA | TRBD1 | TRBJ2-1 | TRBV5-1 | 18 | TGCGCCAGCAGCTTGGCCCCTCCCGGGACAGTAACTTACAATGAGCAGTTCTTC | CASSLAPPGTVTYNEQFF
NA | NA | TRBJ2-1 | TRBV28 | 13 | TGTGCCAGCAGTCTAGGACTCTACAATGAGCAGTTCTTC | CASSLGLYNEQFF
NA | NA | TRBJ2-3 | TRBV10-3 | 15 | TGTGCCATCAGTGGGGCACAGGGTGGCACAGATACGCAGTATTTT | CAISGAQGGTDTQYF
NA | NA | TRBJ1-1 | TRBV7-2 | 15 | TGTGCCAGCAGCTTAGCAGACAGCCAGGGGACTGAAGCTTTCTTT | CASSLADSQGTEAFF
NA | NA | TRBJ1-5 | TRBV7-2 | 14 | TGTGCCAGCAGCTTCCGGCAGCTCAATCAGCCCCAGCATTTT | CASSFRQLNQPQHF
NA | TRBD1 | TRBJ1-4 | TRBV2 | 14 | TGTGCCAGCAGTGAAGGGACAGGGGGTGAAAAACTGTTTTTT | CASSEGTGGEKLFF
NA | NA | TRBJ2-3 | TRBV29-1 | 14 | TGCAGCGTTCGGGGTTGGGAGCCCACAGATACGCAGTATTTT | CSVRGWEPTDTQYF
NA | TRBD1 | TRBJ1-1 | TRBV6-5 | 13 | TGTGCCAGCGACAGGGGGCGGGACACTGAAGCTTTCTTT | CASDRGRDTEAFF